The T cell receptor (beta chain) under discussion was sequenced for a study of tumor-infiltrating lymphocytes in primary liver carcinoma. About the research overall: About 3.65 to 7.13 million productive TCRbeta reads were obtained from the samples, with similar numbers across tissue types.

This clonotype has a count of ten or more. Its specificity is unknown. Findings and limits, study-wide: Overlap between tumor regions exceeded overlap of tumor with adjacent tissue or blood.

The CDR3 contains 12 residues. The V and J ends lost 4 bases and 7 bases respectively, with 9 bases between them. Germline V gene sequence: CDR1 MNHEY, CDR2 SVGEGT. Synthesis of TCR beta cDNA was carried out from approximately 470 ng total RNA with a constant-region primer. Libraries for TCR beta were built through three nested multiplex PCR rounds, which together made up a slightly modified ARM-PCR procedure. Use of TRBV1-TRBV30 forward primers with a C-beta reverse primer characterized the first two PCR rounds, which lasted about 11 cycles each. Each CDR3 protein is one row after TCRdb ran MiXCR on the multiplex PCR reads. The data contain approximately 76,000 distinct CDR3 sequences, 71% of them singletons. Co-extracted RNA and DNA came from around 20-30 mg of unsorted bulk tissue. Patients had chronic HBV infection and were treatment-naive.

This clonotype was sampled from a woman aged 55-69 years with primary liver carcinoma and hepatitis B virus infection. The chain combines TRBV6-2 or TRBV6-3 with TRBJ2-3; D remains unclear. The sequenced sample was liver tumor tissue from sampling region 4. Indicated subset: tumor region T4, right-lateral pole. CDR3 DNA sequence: TGTGCCAGCAGTTTATCAATATATACGCAGTATTTT. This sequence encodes CASSLSIYTQYF.